This TCR beta chain comes out of a study of regulatory T cells in long-lasting Graves disease. About the study: More than 5 years of antithyroid drugs with positive TSH receptor antibodies defined persistent Graves' disease.

V lost 3 bases, J lost 10 bases, and 12 bases lay in between. CDR3 length: 13 amino acids. Germline CDR1 reads LNHNV; CDR2 reads YYDKDF (reference sequence). This clonotype has a count of ten or more. What it recognizes is unknown. Sample time point: persistent/refractory GD, antithyroid drugs over 5 years with positive TRAb. Following extraction of RNA from PBMCs, that RNA was used to make the TCR library. Points from the study as a whole: Persistent disease was characterized by preferential usage of TRBV28, TRBJ1-2 and TRBJ2-5.

Construction of TCR beta libraries relied on iRepertoire HTBI primers and on Arm-PCR targeting CDR3 regions. TCRdb called the multiplex PCR reads again in MiXCR, with one record for every CDR3 protein. The sample consists of hundreds of thousands of distinct CDR3 sequences, roughly 20% of them appearing once. Sequencing was performed on peripheral blood mononuclear cells (PBMCs), taken when the disease was refractory, from a patient treated with antithyroid drugs. The TCR originated in a female donor with Graves disease. The J gene is TRBJ2-2, the V gene TRBV15; D remains ambiguous. CDR3 amino acids: CATSRIIAAELFF. As DNA, the CDR3 is TGTGCCACCAGCAGGATCATAGCAGCGGAGCTGTTTTTT.